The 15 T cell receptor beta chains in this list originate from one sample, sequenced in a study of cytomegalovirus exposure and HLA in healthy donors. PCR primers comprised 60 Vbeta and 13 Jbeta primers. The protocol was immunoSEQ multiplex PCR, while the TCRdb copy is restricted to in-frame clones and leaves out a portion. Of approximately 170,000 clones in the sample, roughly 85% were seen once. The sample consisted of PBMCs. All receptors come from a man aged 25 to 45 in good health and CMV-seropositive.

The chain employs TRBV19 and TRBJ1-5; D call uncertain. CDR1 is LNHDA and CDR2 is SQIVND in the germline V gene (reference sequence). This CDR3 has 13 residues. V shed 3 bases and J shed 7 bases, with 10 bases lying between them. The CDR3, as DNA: TGTGCCAGTAGTATGGGAGGGCCCCAGCCCCAGCATTTT. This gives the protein CASSMGGPQPQHF.

The CDR3 spells CASSITGDTYQPQHF. CDR3 DNA: TGTGCCAGTAGTATTACAGGGGATACTTATCAGCCCCAGCATTTT. This chain joins TRBV19 and TRBJ1-5; TRBD1 agrees at 7 bases. Germline V gives CDR1 LNHDA, CDR2 SQIVND (reference sequence). Trimming at V came to 3 bases and at J to 5 bases, leaving 7 bases not matched to a gene. The CDR3 sequence is 15 residues long.

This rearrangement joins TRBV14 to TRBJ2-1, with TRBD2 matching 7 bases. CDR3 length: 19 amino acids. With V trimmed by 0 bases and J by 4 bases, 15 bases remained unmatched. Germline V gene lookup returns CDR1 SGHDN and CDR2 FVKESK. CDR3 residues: CASSQDRNWRESWYNEQFF. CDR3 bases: TGTGCCAGCAGCCAAGATCGCAACTGGCGGGAGTCTTGGTACAATGAGCAGTTCTTC. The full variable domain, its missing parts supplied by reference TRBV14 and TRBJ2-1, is EAGVTQFPSHSVIEKGQTVTLRCDPISGHDNLYWYRRVMGKEIKFLLHFVKESKQDESGMPNNRFLAERTGGTYSTLKVQPAELEDSGVYFCASSQDRNWRESWYNEQFFGPGTRLTVL.

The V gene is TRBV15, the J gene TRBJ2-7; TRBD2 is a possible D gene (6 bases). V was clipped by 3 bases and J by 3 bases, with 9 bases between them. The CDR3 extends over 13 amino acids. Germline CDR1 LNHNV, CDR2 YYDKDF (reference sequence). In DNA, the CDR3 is TGTGCCACCAGCAGGGCGGGACTCTACGAGCAGTACTTC. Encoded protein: CATSRAGLYEQYF.

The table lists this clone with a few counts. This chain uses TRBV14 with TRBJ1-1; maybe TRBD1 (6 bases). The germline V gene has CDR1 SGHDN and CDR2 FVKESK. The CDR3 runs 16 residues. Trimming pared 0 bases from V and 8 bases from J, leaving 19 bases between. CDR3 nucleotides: TGTGCCAGCAGCCAAGATCCCTGGGGCAGGGGAGGGGAAGCTTTCTTT. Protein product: CASSQDPWGRGGEAFF.

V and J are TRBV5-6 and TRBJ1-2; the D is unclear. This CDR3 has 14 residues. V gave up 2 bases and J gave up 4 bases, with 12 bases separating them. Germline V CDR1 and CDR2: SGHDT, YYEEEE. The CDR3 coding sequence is TGTGCCAGCAGCTTTGCAGATGCCTCCTATGGCTACACCTTC. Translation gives CASSFADASYGYTF. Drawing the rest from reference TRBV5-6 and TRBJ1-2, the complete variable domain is DAGVTQSPTHLIKTRGQQVTLRCSPKSGHDTVSWYQQALGQGPQFIFQYYEEEERQRGNFPDRFSGHQFPNYSSELNVNALLLGDSALYLCASSFADASYGYTFGSGTRLTVV.

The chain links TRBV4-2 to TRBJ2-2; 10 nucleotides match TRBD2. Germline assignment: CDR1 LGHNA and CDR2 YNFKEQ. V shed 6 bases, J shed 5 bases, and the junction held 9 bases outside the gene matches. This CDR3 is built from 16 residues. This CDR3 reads CASSQSGRGGTGELFF. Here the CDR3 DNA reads TGTGCCAGCAGTCAAAGCGGGAGGGGTGGAACCGGGGAGCTGTTTTTT.

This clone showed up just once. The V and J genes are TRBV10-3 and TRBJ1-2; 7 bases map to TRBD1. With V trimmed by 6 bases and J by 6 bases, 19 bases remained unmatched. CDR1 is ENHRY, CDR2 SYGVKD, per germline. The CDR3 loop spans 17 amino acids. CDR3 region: CAIRENRRDRETHGYTF. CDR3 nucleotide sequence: TGTGCCATCAGAGAAAACCGCCGGGACAGAGAGACACATGGCTACACCTTC.

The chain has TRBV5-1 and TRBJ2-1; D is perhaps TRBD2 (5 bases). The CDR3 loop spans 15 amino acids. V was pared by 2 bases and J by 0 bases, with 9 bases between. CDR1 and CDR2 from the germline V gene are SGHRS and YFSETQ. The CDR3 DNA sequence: TGCGCCAGCAGCTTACCGGGGAGCTCCTACAATGAGCAGTTCTTC. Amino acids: CASSLPGSSYNEQFF.

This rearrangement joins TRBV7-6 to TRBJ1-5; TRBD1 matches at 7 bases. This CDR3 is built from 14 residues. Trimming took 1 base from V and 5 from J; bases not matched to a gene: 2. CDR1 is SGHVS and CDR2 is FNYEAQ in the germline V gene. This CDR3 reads CASSLVGTDQPQHF. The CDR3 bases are TGTGCCAGCAGCTTAGTCGGGACAGATCAGCCCCAGCATTTT.

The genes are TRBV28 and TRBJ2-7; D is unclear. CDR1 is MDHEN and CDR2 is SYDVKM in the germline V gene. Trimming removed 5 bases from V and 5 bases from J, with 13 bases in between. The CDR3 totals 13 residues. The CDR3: CASSPRVTDEQYV. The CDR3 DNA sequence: TGTGCCAGCAGTCCCCGGGTTACCGACGAGCAGTACGTC.

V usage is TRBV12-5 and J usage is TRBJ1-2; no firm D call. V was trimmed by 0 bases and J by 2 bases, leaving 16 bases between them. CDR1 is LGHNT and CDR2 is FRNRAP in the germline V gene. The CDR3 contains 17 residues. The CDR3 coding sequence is TGTGCTAGTGGTTTGGTCCTAGGTCGGGGATCCAACTATGGCTACACCTTC. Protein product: CASGLVLGRGSNYGYTF.

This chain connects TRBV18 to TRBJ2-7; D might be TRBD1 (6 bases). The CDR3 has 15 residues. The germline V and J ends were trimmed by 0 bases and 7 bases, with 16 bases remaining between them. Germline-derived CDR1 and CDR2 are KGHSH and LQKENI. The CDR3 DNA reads TGTGCCAGCTCACCACCGTCTAAGGGGGTGGGGGAGCAGTACTTC. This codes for CASSPPSKGVGEQYF.

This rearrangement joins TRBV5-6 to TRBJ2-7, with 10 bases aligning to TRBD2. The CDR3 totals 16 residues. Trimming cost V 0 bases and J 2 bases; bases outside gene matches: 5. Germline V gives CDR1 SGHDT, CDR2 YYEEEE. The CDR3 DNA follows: TGTGCCAGCAGCTTGGAGGCTAGCGGGGGAACCTACGAGCAGTACTTC. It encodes CASSLEASGGTYEQYF.

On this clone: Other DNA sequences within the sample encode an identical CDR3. The CDR3 bases are TGTGCCAGCAGCTTAACTGGGAACACTGAAGCTTTCTTT. As protein: CASSLTGNTEAFF. The chain carries TRBV11-3 and TRBJ1-1; D not certain. From germline, CDR1 is SGHNT and CDR2 YENEEA. With 2 bases removed from V and 1 base from J, the gap between germline ends came to 5 bases. The length of the CDR3 is 13 residues.